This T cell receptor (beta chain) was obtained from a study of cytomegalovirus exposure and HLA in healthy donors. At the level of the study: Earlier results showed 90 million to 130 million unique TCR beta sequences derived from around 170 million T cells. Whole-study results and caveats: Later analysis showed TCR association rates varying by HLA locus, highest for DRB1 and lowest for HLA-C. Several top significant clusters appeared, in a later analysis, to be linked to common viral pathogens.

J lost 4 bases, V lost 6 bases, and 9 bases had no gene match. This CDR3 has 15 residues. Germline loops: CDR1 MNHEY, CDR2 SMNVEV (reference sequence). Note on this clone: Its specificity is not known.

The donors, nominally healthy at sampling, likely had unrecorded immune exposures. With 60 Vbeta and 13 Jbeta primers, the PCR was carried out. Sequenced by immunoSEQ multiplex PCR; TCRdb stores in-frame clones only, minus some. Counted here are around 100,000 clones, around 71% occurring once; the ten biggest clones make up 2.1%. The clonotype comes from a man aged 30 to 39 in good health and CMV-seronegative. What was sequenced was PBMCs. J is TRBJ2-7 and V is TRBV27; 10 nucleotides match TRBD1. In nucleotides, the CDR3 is TGTGCCAGCAGCCTGGACAGGGGGATATGGTACGAGCAGTACTTC. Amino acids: CASSLDRGIWYEQYF.